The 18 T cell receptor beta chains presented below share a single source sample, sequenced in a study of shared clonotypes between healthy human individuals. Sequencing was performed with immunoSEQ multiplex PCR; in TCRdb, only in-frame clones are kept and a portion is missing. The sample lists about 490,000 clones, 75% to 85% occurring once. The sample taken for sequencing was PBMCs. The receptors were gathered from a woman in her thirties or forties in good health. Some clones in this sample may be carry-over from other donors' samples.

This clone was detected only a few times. The CDR3 DNA follows: TGCGCCAGCAGCCAAGAGGGTTACGGACTCTCAGATACGCAGTATTTT. Protein sequence: CASSQEGYGLSDTQYF. The genes are TRBV4-3 and TRBJ2-3; tentatively, D is TRBD2 (5 bases). V was shortened by 0 bases and J by 4 bases, with 14 bases between the two germline ends. Germline V lookup: CDR1 LGHNA, CDR2 YSLEER. The CDR3 sequence is 16 residues long.

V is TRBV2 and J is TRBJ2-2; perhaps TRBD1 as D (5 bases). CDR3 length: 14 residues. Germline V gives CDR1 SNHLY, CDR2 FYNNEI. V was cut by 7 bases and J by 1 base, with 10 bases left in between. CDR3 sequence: CASNPQGNTGELFF. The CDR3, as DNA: TGTGCCAGCAACCCTCAGGGGAACACCGGGGAGCTGTTTTTT.

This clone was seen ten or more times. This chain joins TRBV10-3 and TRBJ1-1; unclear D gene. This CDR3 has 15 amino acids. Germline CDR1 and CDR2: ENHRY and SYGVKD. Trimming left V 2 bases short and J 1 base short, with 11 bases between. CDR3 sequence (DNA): TGTGCCATCAGTGAGATCGGACGGAAGAACACTGAAGCTTTCTTT. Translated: CAISEIGRKNTEAFF.

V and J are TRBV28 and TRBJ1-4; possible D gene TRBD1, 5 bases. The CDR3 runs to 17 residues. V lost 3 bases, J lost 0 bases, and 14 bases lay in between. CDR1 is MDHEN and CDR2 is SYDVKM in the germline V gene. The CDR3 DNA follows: TGTGCCAGCAGTTTTTCTTCAGGGATTGCAACTAATGAAAAACTGTTTTTT. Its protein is CASSFSSGIATNEKLFF.

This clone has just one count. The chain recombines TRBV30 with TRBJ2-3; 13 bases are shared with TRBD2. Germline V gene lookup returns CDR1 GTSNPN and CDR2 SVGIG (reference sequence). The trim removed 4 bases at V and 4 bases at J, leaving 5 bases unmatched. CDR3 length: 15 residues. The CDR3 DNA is TGTGCCTGGAAAGGGACTAGCGGGATTCCAGATACGCAGTATTTT. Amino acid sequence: CAWKGTSGIPDTQYF.

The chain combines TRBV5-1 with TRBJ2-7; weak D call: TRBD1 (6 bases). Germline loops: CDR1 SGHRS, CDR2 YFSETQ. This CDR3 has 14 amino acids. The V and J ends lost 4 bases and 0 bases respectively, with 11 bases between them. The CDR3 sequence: CASSIGGFSYEQYF. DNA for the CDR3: TGCGCCAGCAGCATAGGGGGTTTCTCCTACGAGCAGTACTTC.

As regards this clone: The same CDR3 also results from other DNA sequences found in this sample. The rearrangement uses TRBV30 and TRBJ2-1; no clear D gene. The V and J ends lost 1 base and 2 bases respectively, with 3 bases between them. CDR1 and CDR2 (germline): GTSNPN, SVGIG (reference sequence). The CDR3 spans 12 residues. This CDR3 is CAWSAAYNEQFF. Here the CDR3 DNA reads TGTGCCTGGAGTGCAGCCTACAATGAGCAGTTCTTC.

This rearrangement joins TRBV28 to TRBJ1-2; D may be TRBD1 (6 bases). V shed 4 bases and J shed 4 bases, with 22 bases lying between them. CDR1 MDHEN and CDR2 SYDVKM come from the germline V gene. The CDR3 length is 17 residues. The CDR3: CASSYPNLQGRIYGYTF. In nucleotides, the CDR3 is TGTGCCAGCAGTTACCCAAACCTTCAGGGGAGAATCTATGGCTACACCTTC.

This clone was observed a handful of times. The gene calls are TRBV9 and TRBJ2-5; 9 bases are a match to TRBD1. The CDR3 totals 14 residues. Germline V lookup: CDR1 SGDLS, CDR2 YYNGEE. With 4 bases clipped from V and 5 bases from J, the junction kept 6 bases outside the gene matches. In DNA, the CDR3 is TGTGCCAGCAGCCGAGGACAGGGGTCGGAGACCCAGTACTTC. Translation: CASSRGQGSETQYF.

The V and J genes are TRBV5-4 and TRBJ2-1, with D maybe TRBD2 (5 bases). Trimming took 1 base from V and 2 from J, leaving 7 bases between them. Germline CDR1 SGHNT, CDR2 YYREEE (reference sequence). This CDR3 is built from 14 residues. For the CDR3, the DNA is TGTGCCAGCAGCTTGACTAGTACCTACAATGAGCAGTTCTTC. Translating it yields CASSLTSTYNEQFF.

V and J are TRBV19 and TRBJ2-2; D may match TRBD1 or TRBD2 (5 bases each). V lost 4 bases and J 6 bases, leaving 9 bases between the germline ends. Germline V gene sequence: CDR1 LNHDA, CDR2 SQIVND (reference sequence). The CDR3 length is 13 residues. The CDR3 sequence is CASSKGTSGELFF. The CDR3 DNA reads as TGTGCCAGTAGTAAGGGGACCTCCGGGGAGCTGTTTTTT.

For the CDR3, the DNA is TGTGCCAGCACCCGCGGGGACAGGGGTAATGAGCAGTTCTTC. As protein: CASTRGDRGNEQFF. The V and J genes are TRBV2 and TRBJ2-1; the match to TRBD1 covers 10 bases. CDR1 is SNHLY, CDR2 FYNNEI, per germline. After removal of 7 bases from V and 7 bases from J, the junction contained 7 bases not matched to a gene. The CDR3 loop spans 14 amino acids. The whole variable domain, filled in from reference TRBV2 and TRBJ2-1, reads EPEVTQTPSHQVTQMGQEVILRCVPISNHLYFYWYRQILGQKVEFLVSFYNNEISEKSEIFDDQFSVERPDGSNFTLKIRSTKLEDSAMYFCASTRGDRGNEQFFGPGTRLTVL.

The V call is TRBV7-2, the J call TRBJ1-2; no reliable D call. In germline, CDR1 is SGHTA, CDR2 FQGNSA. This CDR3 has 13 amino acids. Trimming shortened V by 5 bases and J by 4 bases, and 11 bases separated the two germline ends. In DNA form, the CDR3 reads TGTGCCAGCAGCCCCGCAACCCGCTATGGCTACACCTTC. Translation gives CASSPATRYGYTF.

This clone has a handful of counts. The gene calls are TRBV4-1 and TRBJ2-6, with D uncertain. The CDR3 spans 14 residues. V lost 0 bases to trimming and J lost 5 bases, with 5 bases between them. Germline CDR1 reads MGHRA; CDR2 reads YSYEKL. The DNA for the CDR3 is TGCGCCAGCAGCCAAGATCCGAGGGCCAACGTCCTGACTTTC. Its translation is CASSQDPRANVLTF.

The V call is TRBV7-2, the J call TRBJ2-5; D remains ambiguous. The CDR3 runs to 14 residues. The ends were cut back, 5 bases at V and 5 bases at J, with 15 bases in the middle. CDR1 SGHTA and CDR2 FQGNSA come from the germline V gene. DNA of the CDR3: TGTGCCAGCAGCCTCTGGACCGATGGGGAGACCCAGTACTTC. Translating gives CASSLWTDGETQYF. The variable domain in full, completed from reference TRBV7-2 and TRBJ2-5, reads GAGVSQSPSNKVTEKGKDVELRCDPISGHTALYWYRQSLGQGLEFLIYFQGNSAPDKSGLPSDRFSAERTGGSVSTLTIQRTQQEDSAVYLCASSLWTDGETQYFGPGTRLLVL.

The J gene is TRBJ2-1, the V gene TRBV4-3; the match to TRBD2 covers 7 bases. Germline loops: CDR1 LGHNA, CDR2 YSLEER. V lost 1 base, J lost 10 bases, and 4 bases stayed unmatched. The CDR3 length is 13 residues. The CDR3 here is CASSQVGGTEQFF. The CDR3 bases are TGCGCCAGCAGCCAAGTGGGGGGGACGGAGCAGTTCTTC.

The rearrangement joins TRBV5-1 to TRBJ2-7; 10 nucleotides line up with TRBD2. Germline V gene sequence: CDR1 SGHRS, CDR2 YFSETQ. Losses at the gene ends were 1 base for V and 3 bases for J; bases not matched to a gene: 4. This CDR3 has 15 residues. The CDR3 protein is CASSLLLAGNYEQYF. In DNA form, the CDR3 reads TGCGCCAGCAGCTTGTTACTAGCGGGAAACTACGAGCAGTACTTC.

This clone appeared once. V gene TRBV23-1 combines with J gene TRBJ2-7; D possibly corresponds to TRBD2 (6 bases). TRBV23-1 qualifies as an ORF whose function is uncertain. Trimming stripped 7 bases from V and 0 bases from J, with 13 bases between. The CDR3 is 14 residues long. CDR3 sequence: CASKGTRSSYEQYF. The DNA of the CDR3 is TGCGCCAGCAAGGGGACTCGAAGCTCCTACGAGCAGTACTTC.